The rows below give T cell receptor beta chains drawn from one sample of a study of T-cell memory formation after mild COVID-19. In TCRdb, the 5' RACE reads were re-called with MiXCR into one record per CDR3 protein. The sample has 150,000 to 200,000 distinct CDR3 sequences; around 10% are singletons. Sequenced input: PBMCs or a T cell subset sorted from them (not recorded which). The receptors were gathered from a man aged 18-30 years who had mild COVID-19 (a few samples of this study predate the infection). Cell type and time point are not known. Each CDR3 is given with its conserved first and last residue. D genes are given only for firm matches. Some rows have no size entry. The others give once, few or many, or a class for an expanded clone.

abundance	v_gene	d_gene	j_gene	CDR3aa	CDR3nt
few	TRBV6-6	TRBD1	TRBJ2-6	CASSGTAGANVLTF	TGTGCCAGCTCCGGGACAGCTGGGGCCAACGTCCTGACTTTC
few	TRBV3-1	-	TRBJ1-2	CASSLTVVDGYTF	TGTGCCAGCAGCTTGACAGTCGTGGACGGCTACACCTTC
few	TRBV7-9	-	TRBJ1-1	CASSPGETGSNTEAFF	TGTGCCAGCAGCCCTGGCGAGACAGGTTCGAACACTGAAGCTTTCTTT
-	TRBV4-3	-	TRBJ1-2	CASSQEYVRSYGYTF	TGCGCCAGCAGCCAAGAGTACGTACGGAGCTATGGCTACACCTTC
-	TRBV6-2/TRBV6-3	TRBD1	TRBJ1-5	CASSFGTASNQPQHF	TGTGCCAGCAGCTTCGGGACAGCGAGCAATCAGCCCCAGCATTTT
few	TRBV5-1	-	TRBJ1-3	CASSPEGNTIYF	TGCGCCAGCAGCCCTGAGGGAAACACCATATATTTT
-	TRBV7-8	-	TRBJ2-3	CASSLTLVRGGLEGDTQYF	TGTGCCAGCAGCTTAACCCTTGTTCGCGGTGGACTCGAAGGAGATACGCAGTATTTT
few	TRBV5-1	TRBD2	TRBJ2-5	CASSFGTGGQETQYF	TGCGCCAGCAGCTTCGGAACGGGGGGGCAAGAGACCCAGTACTTC
-	TRBV18	-	TRBJ2-1	CASSPAEGLYNEQFF	TGTGCCAGCTCACCAGCGGAGGGACTCTACAATGAGCAGTTCTTC
-	TRBV6-1	-	TRBJ2-3	CASSGVGVSTDTQYF	TGTGCCAGCAGTGGTGTAGGGGTGTCCACAGATACGCAGTATTTT
many	TRBV4-2	-	TRBJ2-5	CASSQEGPGTQYF	TGTGCCAGCAGCCAAGAGGGGCCAGGGACCCAGTACTTC
many	TRBV5-4	TRBD2	TRBJ2-5	CASSLAGGFETQYF	TGTGCCAGCAGTTTAGCGGGGGGGTTTGAGACCCAGTACTTC
-	TRBV20-1	-	TRBJ2-5	CSARDLGLLETQYF	TGCAGTGCTAGAGACCTAGGACTCCTCGAGACCCAGTACTTC
-	TRBV4-1	-	TRBJ2-7	CASSQGEQVPYEQYF	TGCGCCAGCAGCCAAGGAGAACAGGTTCCCTACGAGCAGTACTTC
many	TRBV28	-	TRBJ2-1	CASSSLAFEQFF	TGTGCCAGCAGTTCACTAGCCTTTGAGCAGTTCTTC
-	TRBV18	-	TRBJ2-7	CASSPRSYEQYF	TGTGCCAGCTCACCCAGATCCTACGAGCAGTACTTC
-	TRBV2	TRBD1	TRBJ1-1	CASSWTGGTEAFF	TGTGCCAGCAGTTGGACAGGCGGGACTGAAGCTTTCTTT
-	TRBV2	-	TRBJ1-4	CASSEVAANEKLFF	TGTGCCAGCAGTGAAGTGGCAGCAAATGAAAAACTGTTTTTT
few	TRBV20-1	TRBD1	TRBJ2-5	CSAITRGGWETQYF	TGCAGTGCTATTACGAGAGGGGGCTGGGAGACCCAGTACTTC
few	TRBV7-9	-	TRBJ2-3	CASSPMGGTTDTQYF	TGTGCCAGCAGCCCCATGGGAGGCACCACAGATACGCAGTATTTT
-	TRBV7-2	-	TRBJ2-2	CASSRRDTGELFF	TGTGCCAGCAGCCGCCGGGACACCGGGGAGCTGTTTTTT
few	TRBV4-1	-	TRBJ1-3	CASSQLDIGFSGNTIYF	TGCGCCAGCAGCCAACTGGACATCGGTTTCTCTGGAAACACCATATATTTT
-	TRBV11-2	-	TRBJ1-2	CASSLEGSGYGYTF	TGTGCCAGCAGCTTAGAGGGAAGTGGCTATGGCTACACCTTC
-	TRBV5-4	TRBD2	TRBJ2-1	CASNERGPISYNEQFF	TGTGCCAGCAACGAGCGGGGGCCGATTTCCTACAATGAGCAGTTCTTC
-	TRBV4-3	TRBD2	TRBJ2-1	CASSQDSSGVYNEQFF	TGCGCCAGCAGCCAAGATAGTAGCGGGGTTTACAATGAGCAGTTCTTC
medium-sized	TRBV4-2	-	TRBJ1-1	CASSQDSTATEAFF	TGTGCCAGCAGCCAAGATTCTACTGCTACTGAAGCTTTCTTT
few	TRBV6-6	-	TRBJ2-2	CASIQGSLNTGELFF	TGTGCCAGCATCCAGGGTAGTTTGAACACCGGGGAGCTGTTTTTT
many	TRBV4-1	-	TRBJ2-7	CASSPLEKSGSSYEQYF	TGCGCCAGCAGCCCGTTAGAAAAATCGGGTAGCTCCTACGAGCAGTACTTC
-	TRBV4-2	-	TRBJ2-2	CASSQAGNTNTGELFF	TGTGCCAGCAGCCAAGCGGGGAACACGAACACCGGGGAGCTGTTTTTT
few	TRBV7-2	TRBD1	TRBJ2-4	CASSFSQGAGYIQYF	TGTGCCAGCAGCTTTTCCCAGGGGGCGGGATACATTCAGTACTTC
few	TRBV15	TRBD1	TRBJ2-5	CATSSLRTGGGETQYF	TGTGCCACCAGCAGCCTACGCACAGGGGGCGGTGAGACCCAGTACTTC
few	TRBV24-1	TRBD2	TRBJ2-1	CATMTGGGNEQFF	TGTGCCACCATGACTGGCGGGGGAAATGAGCAGTTCTTC
few	TRBV6-5	-	TRBJ2-2	CASTSGSDGGELFF	TGTGCCAGCACCAGTGGTTCGGATGGCGGGGAGCTGTTTTTT
many	TRBV5-1	-	TRBJ2-3	CASSSTTDTQYF	TGCGCCAGCAGCTCAACCACAGATACGCAGTATTTT
few	TRBV7-6	TRBD2	TRBJ2-1	CASSDGGTSSYNEQFF	TGTGCCAGCAGCGACGGGGGGACGAGCTCCTACAATGAGCAGTTCTTC
few	TRBV12-3/TRBV12-4	TRBD1	TRBJ1-1	CASRAGTANTEAFF	TGTGCCAGCAGGGCCGGGACAGCGAACACTGAAGCTTTCTTT
-	TRBV27	TRBD1	TRBJ1-4	CASSPGTGGFGKLFF	TGTGCCAGCAGTCCCGGGACAGGGGGCTTTGGAAAACTGTTTTTT
-	TRBV7-3	TRBD2	TRBJ2-3	CASSSIGTSGGDTQYF	TGTGCCAGCAGCTCAATCGGGACTAGCGGGGGAGATACGCAGTATTTT
few	TRBV12-3/TRBV12-4	-	TRBJ1-2	CASSPQGKLGYTF	TGTGCCAGCAGTCCCCAGGGGAAGCTTGGCTACACCTTC
-	TRBV7-8	TRBD2	TRBJ2-7	CASSLRGGAGGSYEQYF	TGTGCCAGCAGCTTAAGGGGCGGAGCGGGGGGGTCCTACGAGCAGTACTTC
-	TRBV5-4	TRBD2	TRBJ2-5	CASSETSDETQYF	TGTGCCAGCAGCGAGACTAGCGATGAGACCCAGTACTTC
few	TRBV7-2	-	TRBJ2-1	CASSLGGAHRLYNEQFF	TGTGCCAGCAGCTTAGGCGGAGCTCACCGTCTTTACAATGAGCAGTTCTTC
few	TRBV6-5	-	TRBJ1-6	CASRADGQQLHF	TGTGCCAGCAGAGCCGACGGACAACAACTCCACTTT